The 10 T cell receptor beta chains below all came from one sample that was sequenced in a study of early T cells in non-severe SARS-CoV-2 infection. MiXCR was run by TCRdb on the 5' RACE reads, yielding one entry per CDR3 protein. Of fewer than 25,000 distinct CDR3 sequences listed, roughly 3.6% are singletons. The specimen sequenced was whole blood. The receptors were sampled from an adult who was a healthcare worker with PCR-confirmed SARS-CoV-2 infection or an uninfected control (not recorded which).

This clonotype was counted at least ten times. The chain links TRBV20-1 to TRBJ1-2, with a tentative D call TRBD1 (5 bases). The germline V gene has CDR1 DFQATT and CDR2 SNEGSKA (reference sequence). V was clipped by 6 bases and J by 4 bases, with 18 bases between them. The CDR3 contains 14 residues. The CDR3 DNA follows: TGCAGTGCCGCTAAGGGGCAGGGTACCTATGGCTACACCTTC. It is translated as CSAAKGQGTYGYTF.

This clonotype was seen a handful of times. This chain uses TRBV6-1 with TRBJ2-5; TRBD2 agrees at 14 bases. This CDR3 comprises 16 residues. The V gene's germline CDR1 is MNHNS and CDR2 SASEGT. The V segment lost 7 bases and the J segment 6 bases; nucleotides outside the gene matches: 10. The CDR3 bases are TGTGCCAGCAACCCCGGGACTAGCGGGAGAGGGCAGACCCAGTACTTC. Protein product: CASNPGTSGRGQTQYF.

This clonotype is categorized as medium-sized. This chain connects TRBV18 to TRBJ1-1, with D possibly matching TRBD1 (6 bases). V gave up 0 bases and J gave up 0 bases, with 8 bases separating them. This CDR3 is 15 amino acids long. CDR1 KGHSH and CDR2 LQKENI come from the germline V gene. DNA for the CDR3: TGTGCCAGCTCACCACCCCGGACAGTGAACACTGAAGCTTTCTTT. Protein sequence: CASSPPRTVNTEAFF. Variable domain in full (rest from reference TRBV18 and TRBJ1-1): NAGVMQNPRHLVRRRGQEARLRCSPMKGHSHVYWYRQLPEEGLKFMVYLQKENIIDESGMPKERFSAEFPKEGPSILRIQQVVRGDSAAYFCASSPPRTVNTEAFFGQGTRLTVV.

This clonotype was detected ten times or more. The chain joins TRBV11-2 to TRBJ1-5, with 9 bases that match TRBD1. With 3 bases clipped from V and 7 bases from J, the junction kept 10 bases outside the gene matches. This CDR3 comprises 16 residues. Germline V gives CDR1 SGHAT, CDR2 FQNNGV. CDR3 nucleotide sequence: TGTGCCAGCAGCTTGGGGACAGGGCGAATTGGACAGCCCCAGCATTTT. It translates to CASSLGTGRIGQPQHF. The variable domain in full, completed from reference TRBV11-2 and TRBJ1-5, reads EAGVAQSPRYKIIEKRQSVAFWCNPISGHATLYWYQQILGQGPKLLIQFQNNGVVDDSQLPKDRFSAERLKGVDSTLKIQPAKLEDSAVYLCASSLGTGRIGQPQHFGDGTRLSIL.

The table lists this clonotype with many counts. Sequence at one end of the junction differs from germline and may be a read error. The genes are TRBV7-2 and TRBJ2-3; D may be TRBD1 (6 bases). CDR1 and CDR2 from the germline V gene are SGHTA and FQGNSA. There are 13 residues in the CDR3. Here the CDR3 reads CASSATGPGSVGF. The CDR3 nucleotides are TGTGCCAGCAGCGCCACAGGGCCTGGGTCCGTGGGTTTT.

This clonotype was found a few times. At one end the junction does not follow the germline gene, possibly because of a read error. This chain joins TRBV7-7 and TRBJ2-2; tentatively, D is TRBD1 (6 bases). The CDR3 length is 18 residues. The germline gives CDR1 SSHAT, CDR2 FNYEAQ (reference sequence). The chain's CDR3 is CASSMKAPERGYTGELFF. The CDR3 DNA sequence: TGTGCTAGCAGCATGAAGGCCCCGGAGAGGGGGTACACCGGGGAGCTGTTTTTT.

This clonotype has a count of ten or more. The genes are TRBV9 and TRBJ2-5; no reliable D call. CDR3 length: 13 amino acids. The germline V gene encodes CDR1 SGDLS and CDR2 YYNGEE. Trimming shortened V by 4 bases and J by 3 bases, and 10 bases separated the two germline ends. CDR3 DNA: TGTGCCAGCAGCACGACTCTGAAAGAGACCCAGTACTTC. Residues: CASSTTLKETQYF.

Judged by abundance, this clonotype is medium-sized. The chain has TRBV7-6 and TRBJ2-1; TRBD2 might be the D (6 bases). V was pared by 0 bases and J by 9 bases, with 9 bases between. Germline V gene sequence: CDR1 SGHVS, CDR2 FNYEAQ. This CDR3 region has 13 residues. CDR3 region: CASSLASGGEQFF. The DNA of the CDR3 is TGTGCCAGCAGCTTAGCTAGCGGCGGTGAGCAGTTCTTC.

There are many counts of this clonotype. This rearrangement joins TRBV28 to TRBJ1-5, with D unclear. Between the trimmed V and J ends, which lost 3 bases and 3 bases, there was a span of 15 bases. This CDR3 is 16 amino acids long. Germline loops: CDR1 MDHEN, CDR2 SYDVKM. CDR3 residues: CASSFRGRNLNQPQHF. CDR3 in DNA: TGTGCCAGCAGTTTCCGAGGACGGAACCTCAATCAGCCCCAGCATTTT.

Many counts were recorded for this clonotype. CDR3 sequence reads: CASSAPPWPQHF. Here the CDR3 DNA reads TGTGCCAGCAGTGCGCCTCCTTGGCCCCAGCATTTT. The chain has TRBV6-1 and TRBJ1-5, with no clear D. V dropped 4 bases and J dropped 9 bases, with 10 bases sitting between them. CDR3 size: 12 residues. Per germline, CDR1 MNHNS and CDR2 SASEGT.